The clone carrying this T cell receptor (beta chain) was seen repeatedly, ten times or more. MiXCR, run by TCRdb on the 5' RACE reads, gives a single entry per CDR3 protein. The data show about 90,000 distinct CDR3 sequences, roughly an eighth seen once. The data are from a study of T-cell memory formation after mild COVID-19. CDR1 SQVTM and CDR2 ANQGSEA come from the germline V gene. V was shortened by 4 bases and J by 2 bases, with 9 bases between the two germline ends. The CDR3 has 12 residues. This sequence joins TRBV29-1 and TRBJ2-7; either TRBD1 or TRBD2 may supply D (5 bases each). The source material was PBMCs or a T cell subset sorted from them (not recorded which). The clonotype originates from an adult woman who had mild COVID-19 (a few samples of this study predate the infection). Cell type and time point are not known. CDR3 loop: CSVGDVPYEQYF. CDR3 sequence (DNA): TGCAGCGTTGGGGACGTCCCCTACGAGCAGTACTTC.